The subject of this entry is one TCR beta chain. This record belongs to a study of blood T cell repertoires in COVID-19. The germline V gene encodes CDR1 LNHDA and CDR2 SQIVND (reference sequence). The V and J ends lost 5 bases and 3 bases, in that order; junction bases with no gene match: 7. This CDR3 has 16 amino acids. Data came from immunoSEQ multiplex PCR; TCRdb stores just in-frame clones and leaves some out. The sample has fewer than 200,000 clones, about four fifths seen once. The sequenced sample consisted of peripheral blood. V gene TRBV19 combines with J gene TRBJ1-2; 12 bases are shared with TRBD1. The origin of this receptor is a human donor in a cohort sampled during active COVID-19. Here the CDR3 reads CASSFRDRGRYYGYTF. The CDR3 coding sequence is TGTGCCAGTAGTTTCAGGGACAGGGGGCGATACTATGGCTACACCTTC.